Sequencing of this T cell receptor (beta chain) was carried out in a study of identical twins. Comment on this clonotype: Its antigen remains unknown.

Healthy Caucasians provided all donations. Template switching added a universal primer site; cDNA carried unique molecular identifiers. TCRdb re-called the 5' RACE reads with MiXCR, one entry per CDR3 protein. Found here are about 530,000 distinct CDR3 sequences, under 25% of them singletons; the top ten hold approximately 0.49%. Looked up from germline, CDR1 is SGHTA and CDR2 is FQGNSA. V was pared by 4 bases and J by 7 bases, with 8 bases of the junction left unmatched. The CDR3 spans 15 residues. Study-level findings and limits: Zero-insertion analyses were open to partial confounding by invariant MAIT and iNKT cells.

These sequences were also reported in another study, on yellow fever vaccine responses in identical twins.

Input material: CD4+ T cells sorted from blood. The chain couples TRBV7-2 to TRBJ2-1, with 9 bases that match TRBD1. The sequence was collected from a woman younger than 30 in good health. The CDR3 nucleotides read TGTGCCAGCAGCTCGTCCGGACAGGGGATGAATGAGCAGTTCTTC. Translation gives CASSSSGQGMNEQFF.